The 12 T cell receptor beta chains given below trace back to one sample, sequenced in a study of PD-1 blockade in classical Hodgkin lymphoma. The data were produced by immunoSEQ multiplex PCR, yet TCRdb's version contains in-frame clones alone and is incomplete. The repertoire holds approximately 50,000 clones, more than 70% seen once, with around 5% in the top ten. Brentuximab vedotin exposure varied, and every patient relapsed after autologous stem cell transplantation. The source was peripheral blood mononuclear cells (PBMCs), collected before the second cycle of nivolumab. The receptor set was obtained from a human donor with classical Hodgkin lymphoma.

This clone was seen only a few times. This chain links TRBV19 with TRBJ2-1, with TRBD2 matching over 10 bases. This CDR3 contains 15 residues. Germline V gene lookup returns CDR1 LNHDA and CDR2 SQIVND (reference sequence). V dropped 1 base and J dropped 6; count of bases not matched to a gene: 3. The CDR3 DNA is TGTGCCAGTAGTATAGGAGGGACTAGCGTCAATGAGCAGTTCTTC. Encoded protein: CASSIGGTSVNEQFF.

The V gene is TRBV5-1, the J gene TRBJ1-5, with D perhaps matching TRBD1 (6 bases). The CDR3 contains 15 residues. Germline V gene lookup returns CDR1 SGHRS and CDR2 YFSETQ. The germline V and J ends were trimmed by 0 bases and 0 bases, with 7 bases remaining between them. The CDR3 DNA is TGCGCCAGCAGCTTGGAACAGGGTAGCAATCAGCCCCAGCATTTT. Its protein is CASSLEQGSNQPQHF.

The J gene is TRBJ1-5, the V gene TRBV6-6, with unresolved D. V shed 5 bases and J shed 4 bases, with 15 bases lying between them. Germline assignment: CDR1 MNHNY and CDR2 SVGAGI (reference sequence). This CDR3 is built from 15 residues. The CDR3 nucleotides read TGTGCCAGCAGTGACACTGACGGCGCGAATCAGCCCCAGCATTTT. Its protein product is CASSDTDGANQPQHF.

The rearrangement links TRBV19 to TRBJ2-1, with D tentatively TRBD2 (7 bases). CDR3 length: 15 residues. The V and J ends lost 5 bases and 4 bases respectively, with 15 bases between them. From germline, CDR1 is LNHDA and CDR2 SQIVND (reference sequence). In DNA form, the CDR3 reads TGTGCCAGTAGTTATGGCGGGGGCGAATACAATGAGCAGTTCTTC. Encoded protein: CASSYGGGEYNEQFF.

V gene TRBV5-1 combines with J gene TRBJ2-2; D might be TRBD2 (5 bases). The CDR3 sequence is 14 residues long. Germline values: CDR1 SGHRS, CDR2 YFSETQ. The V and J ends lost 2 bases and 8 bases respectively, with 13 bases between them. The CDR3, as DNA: TGCGCCAGCAGCTTCGGGCTAGCCAGGGGGGAGCTGTTTTTT. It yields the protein CASSFGLARGELFF.

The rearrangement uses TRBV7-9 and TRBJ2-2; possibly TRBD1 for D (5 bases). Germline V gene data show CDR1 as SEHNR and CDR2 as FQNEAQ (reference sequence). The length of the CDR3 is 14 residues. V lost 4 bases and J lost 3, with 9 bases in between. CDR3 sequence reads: CASSSSTDTGELFF. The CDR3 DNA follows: TGTGCCAGCAGCTCCTCGACAGACACCGGGGAGCTGTTTTTT.

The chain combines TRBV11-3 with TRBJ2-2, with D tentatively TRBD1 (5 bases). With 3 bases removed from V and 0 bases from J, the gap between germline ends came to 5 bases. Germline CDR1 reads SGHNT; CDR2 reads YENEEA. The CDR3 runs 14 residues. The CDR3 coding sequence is TGTGCCAGCAGCTTGACAGCGAACACCGGGGAGCTGTTTTTT. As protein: CASSLTANTGELFF.

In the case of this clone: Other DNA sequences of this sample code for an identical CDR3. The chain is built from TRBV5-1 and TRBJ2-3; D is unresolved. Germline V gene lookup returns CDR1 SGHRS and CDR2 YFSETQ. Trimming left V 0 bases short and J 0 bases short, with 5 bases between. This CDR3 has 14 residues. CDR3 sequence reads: CASSLATSTDTQYF. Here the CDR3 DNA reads TGCGCCAGCAGCTTGGCCACTAGCACAGATACGCAGTATTTT.

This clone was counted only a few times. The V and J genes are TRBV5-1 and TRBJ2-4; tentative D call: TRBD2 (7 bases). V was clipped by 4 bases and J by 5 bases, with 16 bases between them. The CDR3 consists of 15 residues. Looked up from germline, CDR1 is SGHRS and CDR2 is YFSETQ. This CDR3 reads CASSPVGGAENIQYF. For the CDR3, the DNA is TGCGCCAGCAGCCCAGTTGGGGGGGCGGAAAACATTCAGTACTTC.

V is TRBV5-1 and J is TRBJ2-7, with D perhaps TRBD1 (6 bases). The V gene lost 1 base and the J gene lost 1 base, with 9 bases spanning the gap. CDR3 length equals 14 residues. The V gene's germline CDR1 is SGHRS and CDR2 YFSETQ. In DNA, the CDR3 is TGCGCCAGCAGCTTGATCGGACAGTCCTACGAGCAGTACTTC. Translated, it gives CASSLIGQSYEQYF.

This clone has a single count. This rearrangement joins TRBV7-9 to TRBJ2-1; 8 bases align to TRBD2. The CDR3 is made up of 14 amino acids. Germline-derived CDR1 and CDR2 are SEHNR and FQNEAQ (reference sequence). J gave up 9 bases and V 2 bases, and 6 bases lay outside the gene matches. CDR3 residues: CASSLSGGAGEQFF. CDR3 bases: TGTGCCAGCAGCTTATCCGGGGGGGCAGGTGAGCAGTTCTTC. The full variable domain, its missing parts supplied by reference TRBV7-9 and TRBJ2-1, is DTGVSQNPRHKITKRGQNVTFRCDPISEHNRLYWYRQTLGQGPEFLTYFQNEAQLEKSRLLSDRFSAERPKGSFSTLEIQRTEQGDSAMYLCASSLSGGAGEQFFGPGTRLTVL.

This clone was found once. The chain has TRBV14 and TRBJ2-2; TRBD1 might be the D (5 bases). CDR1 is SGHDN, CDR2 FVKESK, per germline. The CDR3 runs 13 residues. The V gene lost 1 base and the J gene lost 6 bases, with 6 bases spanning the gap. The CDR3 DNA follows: TGTGCCAGCAGCCAAGCAGGGCCCGGGGAGCTGTTTTTT. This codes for CASSQAGPGELFF.